This TCR beta chain was sequenced during a study of shared clonotypes between healthy human individuals. The CDR3 is made up of 13 amino acids. Germline CDR1 is SGHAT and CDR2 is FQNNGV. V was trimmed by 1 base and J by 8 bases, leaving 11 bases between them. TCRdb keeps only in-frame clones here, not all; method: immunoSEQ multiplex PCR. The sample consists of roughly 2.5 million clones, roughly 92% of them appearing once. Material: naive CD4+ T cells sorted from blood. Stated subset: CD45RA+ positively selected. The chain couples TRBV11-2 to TRBJ1-1; weak D call: TRBD1 (5 bases). The TCR sequence derives from a man aged 18 to 29 in good health. CDR3 sequence: CASSLARGSEAFF. For the CDR3, the DNA is TGTGCCAGCAGCTTAGCACGGGGGTCGGAAGCTTTCTTT.